This T cell receptor (beta chain) was sequenced for a study of T cells in Graves' hyperthyroidism and ophthalmopathy. Whole-study findings and limits: A 13 V-J model separated ophthalmopathy from stable hyperthyroidism. Researchers found most expanded thyroid clonotypes above 0.001 in blood as well.

Germline-derived CDR1 and CDR2 are SGHTA and FQGTGA. This CDR3 is 16 amino acids long. The trim removed 4 bases at V and 0 bases at J, leaving 2 bases unmatched. RNA transcripts provided the source from which TCR beta CDR3 regions were amplified. First-round RT-PCR with HTBI primers amplified the TCR CDR3 region. TCRdb re-analysed the multiplex PCR reads in MiXCR, keeping a single row per CDR3 protein. The repertoire consists of hundreds of thousands of distinct CDR3 sequences, with about a sixth occurring once and the leading ten covering around 3.3%. On this clonotype itself: Its target is not known.

Reasons for excluding patients were uncontrolled infection, other autoimmune disease, pregnancy or lactation. Input material: blood. This chain uses TRBV7-3 with TRBJ1-4; the match to TRBD1 covers 10 bases. This clonotype was sampled from a middle-aged woman with Graves' ophthalmopathy. Here the CDR3 DNA reads TGTGCCAGCAGCTGTGGACAGGGGGCAACTAATGAAAAACTGTTTTTT. Amino acids: CASSCGQGATNEKLFF.